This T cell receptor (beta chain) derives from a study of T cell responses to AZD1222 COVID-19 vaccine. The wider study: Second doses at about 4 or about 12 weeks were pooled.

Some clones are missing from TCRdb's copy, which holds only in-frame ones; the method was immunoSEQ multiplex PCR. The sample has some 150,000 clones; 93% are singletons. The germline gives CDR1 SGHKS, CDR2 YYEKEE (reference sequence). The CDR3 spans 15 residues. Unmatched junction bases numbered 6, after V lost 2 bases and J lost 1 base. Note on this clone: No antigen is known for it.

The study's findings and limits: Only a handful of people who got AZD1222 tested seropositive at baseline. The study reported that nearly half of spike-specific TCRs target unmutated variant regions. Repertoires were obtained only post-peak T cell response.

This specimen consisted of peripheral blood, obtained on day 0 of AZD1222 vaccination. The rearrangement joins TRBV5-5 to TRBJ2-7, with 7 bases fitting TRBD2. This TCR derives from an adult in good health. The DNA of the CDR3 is TGTGCCAGCAGCTTTAGCGGGCGAGGGTCCTACGAGCAGTACTTC. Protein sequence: CASSFSGRGSYEQYF.